The T cell receptor (beta chain) described here comes from a study of blood T cell repertoires in COVID-19. V shed 0 bases, J shed 12 bases, and the junction held 13 bases outside the gene matches. The CDR3 is made up of 17 amino acids. CDR1 and CDR2 from the germline V gene are SGHRS and YFSETQ. This clone appeared once. The data were produced by immunoSEQ multiplex PCR, yet TCRdb's version contains in-frame clones alone and is incomplete. The repertoire holds 25,000 to 35,000 clones, more than 80% seen once, with roughly 7% in the top ten. This clonotype originated in a human donor in a cohort sampled during active COVID-19. The sequencing sample was made of peripheral blood. The chain uses TRBV5-1 and TRBJ2-1; 12 bases match TRBD2. As DNA, the CDR3 is TGCGCCAGCAGCTTGGGGAGAACGACTAGCGGGAGCGGTGGGCAGTTCTTC. The encoded protein is CASSLGRTTSGSGGQFF.